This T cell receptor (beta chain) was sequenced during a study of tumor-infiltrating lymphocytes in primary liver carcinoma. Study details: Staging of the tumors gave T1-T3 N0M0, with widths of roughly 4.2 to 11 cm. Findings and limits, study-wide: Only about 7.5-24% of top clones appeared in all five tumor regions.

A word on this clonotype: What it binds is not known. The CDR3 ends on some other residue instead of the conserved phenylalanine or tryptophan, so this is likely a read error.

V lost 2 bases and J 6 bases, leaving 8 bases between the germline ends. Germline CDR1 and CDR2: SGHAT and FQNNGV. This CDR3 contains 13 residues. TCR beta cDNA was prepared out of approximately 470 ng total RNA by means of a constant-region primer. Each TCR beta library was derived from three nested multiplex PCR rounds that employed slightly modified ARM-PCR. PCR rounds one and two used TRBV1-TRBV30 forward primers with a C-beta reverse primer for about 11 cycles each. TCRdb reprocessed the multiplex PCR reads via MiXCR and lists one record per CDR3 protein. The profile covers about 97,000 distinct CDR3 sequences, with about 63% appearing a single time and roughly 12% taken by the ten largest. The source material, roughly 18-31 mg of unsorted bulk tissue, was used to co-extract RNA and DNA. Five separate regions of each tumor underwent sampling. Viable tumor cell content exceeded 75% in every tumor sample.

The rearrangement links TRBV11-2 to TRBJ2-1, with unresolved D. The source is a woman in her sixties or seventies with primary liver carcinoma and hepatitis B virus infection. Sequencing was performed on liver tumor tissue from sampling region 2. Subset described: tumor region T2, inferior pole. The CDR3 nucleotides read TGTGCCAGCAGCTTATTGCATAGCAATGAGCAGTTCCTC. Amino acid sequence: CASSLLHSNEQFL.